The 5 T cell receptor beta chains below were found in one sample sequenced in a study of identifying expanded T cells in peripheral blood. Produced via immunoSEQ multiplex PCR; TCRdb's table is partial and in-frame only. Among approximately 81,000 clones listed, roughly 84% were seen once. The sample was blood. The source of these receptors is a person aged 18 to 70 in good health.

The J gene is TRBJ2-7, the V gene TRBV28; 9 bases fit TRBD2. The CDR3 is 15 residues long. V gave up 2 bases and J gave up 4 bases; unmatched junction bases: 6. The germline V gene has CDR1 MDHEN and CDR2 SYDVKM. CDR3 sequence reads: CASSLGLAGLYEQYF. The CDR3 DNA sequence: TGTGCCAGCAGTTTAGGTCTAGCGGGACTATACGAGCAGTACTTC.

This chain joins TRBV19 and TRBJ1-2; the D is unclear. The CDR3 has 14 amino acids. Trimming took 0 bases from V and 2 from J, leaving 7 bases between them. Per germline, CDR1 LNHDA and CDR2 SQIVND (reference sequence). CDR3 in amino acids: CASSIERPNYGYTF. CDR3 in DNA: TGTGCCAGTAGTATAGAACGCCCAAACTATGGCTACACCTTC.

This chain connects TRBV30 to TRBJ1-3; D is uncertain. The CDR3 sequence is 13 residues long. The ends were cut back, 0 bases at V and 4 bases at J, with 7 bases in the middle. Germline-derived CDR1 and CDR2 are GTSNPN and SVGIG (reference sequence). The CDR3 bases are TGTGCCTGGAGTGTGACCGGGGGAAACACCATATATTTT. It is translated as CAWSVTGGNTIYF.

The chain employs TRBV18 and TRBJ2-3, with 9 positions matching TRBD1. With 0 bases clipped from V and 3 bases from J, the junction kept 10 bases outside the gene matches. Germline V CDR1 and CDR2: KGHSH, LQKENI. This CDR3 contains 18 residues. Here the CDR3 reads CASSPPAGQGERTDTQYF. The CDR3 bases are TGTGCCAGCTCACCACCGGCGGGACAGGGTGAGAGGACAGATACGCAGTATTTT.

The rearrangement joins TRBV10-3 to TRBJ1-2, with a possible D match to TRBD1 (5 bases). CDR3 length: 14 residues. The V gene lost 5 bases and the J gene lost 2 bases, with 12 bases spanning the gap. Germline V gene sequence: CDR1 ENHRY, CDR2 SYGVKD. The CDR3 sequence is CAISFDRQNYGYTF. CDR3 in DNA: TGTGCCATCAGTTTTGACAGACAAAACTATGGCTACACCTTC.